This section outlines one T cell receptor beta chain sequence together with its context. CDR3 size: 16 residues. The germline CDR1 and CDR2 sequences are SNHLY and FYNNEI. V gave up 3 bases and J gave up 0 bases; unmatched junction bases: 6. The data derive from a study of blood T cell repertoires in COVID-19. The authors' processing: Nucleated cell number was recorded as an estimate derived from reference gene primer amplification. Using immunoSEQ multiplex PCR, the repertoire was profiled, and TCRdb retains in-frame clones only, with some absent. That table furnishes V, J and clone size, whereas the DNA furnished D and trimming. The data hold around 110,000 clones, with about 80% observed a single time.

This receptor was obtained from a woman aged 55-70 years with acute or convalescent COVID-19. Sequenced sample: peripheral blood. The chain carries TRBV2 and TRBJ2-3, with 7 positions matching TRBD2. CDR3: CASSDPGRTSTDTQYF. As DNA, the CDR3 is TGTGCCAGCAGTGACCCCGGGAGGACTAGCACAGATACGCAGTATTTT.